This T cell receptor (beta chain) was sequenced for a study of a mutant IDH1 vaccine in newly diagnosed glioma. About the research overall: Prior therapy was radiotherapy, temozolomide, or both; most received both.

The V gene lost 3 bases and the J gene lost 2 bases, with 14 bases spanning the gap. The germline V gene has CDR1 MGHRA and CDR2 YSYEKL. The CDR3 is 15 residues long. About this clone: No antigen is known for it.

The time point is: baseline, week 1 (first vaccination visit). The sample's treatment: pre-vaccination baseline after standard-of-care therapy. Findings of the study overall: Vaccination induced immune responses in 93.3% of patients. Pseudoprogression seemed unlinked to shifts in top peripheral T cell clonotypes.

Sequencing was performed with immunoSEQ multiplex PCR; in TCRdb, only in-frame clones are kept and a portion is missing. This sample has about 92,000 clones, with approximately 83% found just once. The sequence came from a woman between 50 and 59 years old with glioma. Here the sequenced sample was PBMCs, taken from a glioma patient treated with radiotherapy, temozolomide or both. The rearrangement uses TRBV4-1 and TRBJ2-7; no reliable D call. The CDR3 DNA reads TGCGCCAGCAGCCACCCCGGGCAGGTCACCTACGAGCAGTACTTC. This sequence encodes CASSHPGQVTYEQYF.